The next 12 T cell receptor beta chains were all read from a single sample in a study of sequential checkpoint blockade in melanoma. Treatment specified: randomized to nivolumab then ipilimumab (arm A) or the reverse (arm B). The table came from immunoSEQ multiplex PCR; TCRdb's copy has only in-frame clones and leaves some out. The sample consists of tens of thousands of clones, about 83% of them appearing once. This sample comprised CD8+ T cells sorted from blood (inferred from file names), obtained from a patient given nivolumab and ipilimumab in sequence. These receptor sequences come from a human donor with melanoma.

The J gene is TRBJ2-7, the V gene TRBV6-1; no clear D gene. V was cut by 1 base and J by 2 bases, with 12 bases left in between. The CDR3 has 15 residues. Germline V gene lookup returns CDR1 MNHNS and CDR2 SASEGT. CDR3 region: CASSEGTWAAYEQYF. The CDR3, as DNA: TGTGCCAGCAGTGAAGGAACCTGGGCAGCCTACGAGCAGTACTTC.

V gene TRBV7-2 combines with J gene TRBJ2-5, with 13 bases lining up with TRBD2. Trimming cost V 4 bases and J 12 bases; bases outside gene matches: 5. Germline CDR1 and CDR2: SGHTA and FQGNSA. The CDR3 runs 13 residues. CDR3 in DNA: TGTGCCAGCAGCTCGACTAGCGGGGGGCCCAAGTACTTC. Translated, it gives CASSSTSGGPKYF.

The chain is built from TRBV19 and TRBJ1-6, with TRBD1 as a possible D gene (5 bases). Trimming took off 7 bases at V and 8 bases at J, with 15 bases between the two ends. The CDR3 runs 14 residues. CDR1 is LNHDA and CDR2 is SQIVND in the germline V gene (reference sequence). The DNA of the CDR3 is TGTGCCAGTAACCTGGACACGGCGGATTCACCCCTCCACTTT. Encoded protein: CASNLDTADSPLHF. Based on the CDR3 plus reference TRBV19 and TRBJ1-6, the full variable domain is DGGITQSPKYLFRKEGQNVTLSCEQNLNHDAMYWYRQDPGQGLRLIYYSQIVNDFQKGDIAEGYSVSREKKESFPLTVTSAQKNPTAFYLCASNLDTADSPLHFGNGTRLTVT.

The chain uses TRBV2 and TRBJ2-6; tentatively, D is TRBD1 (5 bases). The CDR3 contains 16 residues. Trimming took off 3 bases at V and 4 bases at J, with 13 bases between the two ends. Germline lookup yields CDR1 SNHLY and CDR2 FYNNEI. The CDR3 sequence is CASSEGRDYGANVLTF. The CDR3 coding sequence is TGTGCCAGCAGTGAGGGCAGGGATTACGGGGCCAACGTCCTGACTTTC.

The rearrangement links TRBV6-1 to TRBJ1-1, with D tentatively TRBD1 (5 bases). Between the trimmed V and J ends, which lost 10 bases and 5 bases, there was a span of 8 bases. Germline lookup yields CDR1 MNHNS and CDR2 SASEGT. This CDR3 region has 10 residues. CDR3 DNA sequence: TGTGCCACCCGGGGGACTGAAGCTTTCTTT. Translating it yields CATRGTEAFF.

CDR3 region: CASTQIAGLSYEQYF. The CDR3 DNA reads TGTGCCAGCACCCAAATAGCGGGGCTTTCCTACGAGCAGTACTTC. The chain employs TRBV7-8 and TRBJ2-7; 8 nucleotides agree with TRBD2. Germline V CDR1 and CDR2: SGHVS, FQNEAQ. This CDR3 spans 15 amino acids. The V gene end was trimmed by 7 bases and the J gene end by 1 base; junction bases not matched to a gene: 9.

The CDR3 reads CASGTGNRGYTF. The CDR3 DNA sequence: TGTGCCAGCGGGACAGGGAACAGGGGCTACACCTTC. The chain joins TRBV7-2 to TRBJ1-2, with TRBD1 identical over 9 bases. CDR1 is SGHTA and CDR2 is FQGNSA in the germline V gene. This CDR3 comprises 12 residues. Germline trimming cut 8 bases from V and 8 bases from J; bases unmatched to any gene: 6.

The rearrangement links TRBV27 to TRBJ1-2; TRBD1 is a possible D gene (6 bases). Trimming removed 4 bases from V and 6 bases from J, with 18 bases in between. This CDR3 has 15 residues. The germline V gene has CDR1 MNHEY and CDR2 SMNVEV (reference sequence). The CDR3 DNA reads as TGTGCCAGCAGTTCCCCCGGGTTGACAGGAGATGGCTACACCTTC. As protein: CASSSPGLTGDGYTF.

Only one count was recorded for this clone. This chain joins TRBV27 and TRBJ2-5, with 7 bases identical to TRBD1. With the DNA end fitting TRBJ2-7 better, the J assignment may be wrong. Looked up from germline, CDR1 is MNHEY and CDR2 is SMNVEV (reference sequence). This CDR3 comprises 15 residues. CDR3 nucleotide sequence: TGTGCCAGCAGTTTATCGACAGGGACCGCCTACGAGCAGTACTTC. Translated, it gives CASSLSTGTAYEQYF.

This clone appeared once. The V and J genes are TRBV19 and TRBJ2-7; perhaps TRBD1 as D (9 bases). CDR1 and CDR2 (germline): LNHDA, SQIVND (reference sequence). V lost 1 base, J lost 2 bases, and 18 bases lay in between. The CDR3 has 17 amino acids. This CDR3 is CASSIGVAGQGAYEQYF. The CDR3 DNA is TGTGCCAGTAGTATAGGGGTAGCGGGACAGGGCGCCTACGAGCAGTACTTC.

The chain links TRBV11-2 to TRBJ2-7; 11 bases align to TRBD2. J lost 5 bases, V lost 5 bases, and 14 bases had no gene match. Germline assignment: CDR1 SGHAT and CDR2 FQNNGV. The length of the CDR3 is 17 residues. CDR3 coding DNA: TGTGCCAGCAGCACACGGATGACTAGCGGGGCGATTGACGAGCAGTACTTC. This codes for CASSTRMTSGAIDEQYF.

The chain links TRBV4-2 to TRBJ2-7, with TRBD2 matching 7 bases. CDR1 is LGHNA and CDR2 is YNFKEQ in the germline V gene. The CDR3 spans 14 residues. The trim removed 1 base at V and 3 bases at J, leaving 3 bases unmatched. The CDR3 reads CASSQASGVYEQYF. The DNA of the CDR3 is TGTGCCAGCAGCCAAGCGAGCGGGGTCTACGAGCAGTACTTC.